A single sample is the source of the 12 T cell receptor beta chains below, sequenced in a study of blood T cell repertoires in COVID-19. This table comes from immunoSEQ multiplex PCR, and its TCRdb copy is limited to in-frame clones, with some not included. The table has approximately 240,000 clones, approximately 80% seen once. Sequenced sample: peripheral blood. Receptors originate from a woman aged 80 or over with active or convalescent COVID-19.

This clone occurred a few times. The rearrangement uses TRBV18 and TRBJ1-6, with D tentatively TRBD1 (5 bases). CDR3 length: 16 residues. Trimming shortened V by 4 bases and J by 5 bases, and 15 bases separated the two germline ends. Germline V gene lookup returns CDR1 KGHSH and CDR2 LQKENI. The CDR3, as DNA: TGTGCCAGCTCACGCGACTGGACACTGAATAATTCACCCCTCCACTTT. This encodes CASSRDWTLNNSPLHF.

About this clone itself: An end of the junction does not agree with germline; a read error may underlie this. V usage is TRBV7-7 and J usage is TRBJ2-3; TRBD2 matches at 7 bases. From germline, CDR1 is SSHAT and CDR2 FNYEAQ (reference sequence). The CDR3 has 14 amino acids. This CDR3 reads CASSSSGGTDTQYF. As DNA, the CDR3 is TGTGCTAGCAGCTCAAGCGGGGGCACAGATACGCAGTATTTT.

This clone was detected once. The chain is built from TRBV7-9 and TRBJ2-3, with D tentatively TRBD1 (5 bases). The CDR3 runs 14 residues. V shed 5 bases and J shed 2 bases, with 11 bases lying between them. The V gene's germline CDR1 is SEHNR and CDR2 FQNEAQ (reference sequence). The CDR3 region has the DNA TGTGCCAGCAGCCCAGGGTGGATCACAGATACGCAGTATTTT. Translation: CASSPGWITDTQYF.

The chain couples TRBV28 to TRBJ1-1, with D hard to call. V lost 4 bases and J 3 bases, leaving 12 bases between the germline ends. CDR1 is MDHEN, CDR2 SYDVKM, per germline. The CDR3 runs 14 residues. The DNA for the CDR3 is TGTGCCAGCAGTTCCAATTCGGGGTACACTGAAGCTTTCTTT. It translates to CASSSNSGYTEAFF.

The chain uses TRBV2 and TRBJ2-2, with D possibly TRBD2 on 6 matching bases. Germline V gene lookup returns CDR1 SNHLY and CDR2 FYNNEI. The CDR3 runs 13 residues. Trimming removed 1 base at V and 7 bases at J, with 7 bases between. In nucleotides, the CDR3 is TGTGCCAGCAGTGAAGTGGAGGGCGGGGAGCTGTTTTTT. Protein product: CASSEVEGGELFF.

This chain links TRBV30 with TRBJ2-7; 10 bases are a match to TRBD2. Germline V lookup: CDR1 GTSNPN, CDR2 SVGIG (reference sequence). This CDR3 comprises 12 residues. V lost 4 bases and J lost 6; bases outside the gene matches: 3. For the CDR3, the DNA is TGTGCCTGGAACAGCGGGGGGGGCGAGCAGTACTTC. This gives the protein CAWNSGGGEQYF.

The chain is built from TRBV30 and TRBJ2-6, with TRBD1 identical over 10 bases. With V trimmed by 2 bases and J by 4 bases, 8 bases remained unmatched. Germline CDR1 GTSNPN, CDR2 SVGIG (reference sequence). This CDR3 has 17 amino acids. CDR3 in amino acids: CAWSPRQGAKGANVLTF. CDR3 nucleotides: TGTGCCTGGAGTCCGAGACAGGGGGCTAAAGGGGCCAACGTCCTGACTTTC.

This chain joins TRBV9 and TRBJ2-7; TRBD2 aligns across 9 bases. This CDR3 has 16 residues. Germline V gene sequence: CDR1 SGDLS, CDR2 YYNGEE. Trimming took 0 bases from V and 2 from J; bases not matched to a gene: 6. In DNA form, the CDR3 reads TGTGCCAGCAGCGTAGGACTAGCGGCACGAACCTACGAGCAGTACTTC. This gives the protein CASSVGLAARTYEQYF.

V gene TRBV27 combines with J gene TRBJ1-2; D ambiguous. The V gene lost 10 bases and the J gene lost 2 bases, with 11 bases spanning the gap. This CDR3 has 12 amino acids. CDR1 and CDR2 (germline): MNHEY, SMNVEV (reference sequence). The CDR3 DNA sequence: TGTGCCAAAGTAAGAGGCAACTATGGCTACACCTTC. This encodes CAKVRGNYGYTF.

The rearrangement joins TRBV7-3 to TRBJ2-2; TRBD2 matches at 8 bases. Looked up from germline, CDR1 is SGHTA and CDR2 is FQGTGA. The CDR3 is 14 amino acids. The V and J ends lost 8 bases and 4 bases, in that order; junction bases with no gene match: 6. The CDR3 reads CASRAGGSTGELFF. The CDR3 DNA reads as TGTGCCAGCCGGGCGGGGGGTAGCACCGGGGAGCTGTTTTTT.

This sequence joins TRBV29-1 and TRBJ2-3; the D gene is possibly TRBD1 (6 bases). With 2 bases removed from V and 3 bases from J, the gap between germline ends came to 6 bases. This CDR3 comprises 12 residues. Germline V lookup: CDR1 SQVTM, CDR2 ANQGSEA. The CDR3 reads CSVERGTDTQYF. The CDR3 DNA follows: TGCAGCGTTGAAAGGGGGACAGATACGCAGTATTTT.

This clone was seen once. The V gene is TRBV19, the J gene TRBJ2-3; D is possibly TRBD1 (6 bases). Germline assignment: CDR1 LNHDA and CDR2 SQIVND (reference sequence). The CDR3 is 16 amino acids. Between the trimmed V and J ends, which lost 6 bases and 0 bases, there was a span of 16 bases. The CDR3 here is CASRGPGTPSTDTQYF. The CDR3 DNA follows: TGTGCCAGTAGGGGCCCCGGGACACCAAGCACAGATACGCAGTATTTT.